These T cell receptor beta chains were read from a single sample in a study of blood T cell repertoires in COVID-19. Method: immunoSEQ multiplex PCR; TCRdb's copy keeps in-frame clones and lacks some. The table has approximately 220,000 clones, about 90% seen once. Sequencing was done on a sample of PBMCs or T cells enriched from blood (not recorded which). Every receptor here comes from a man aged 25-45 years who had been exposed to COVID-19. The CDR3 runs from the conserved cysteine through the conserved F or W. A D gene is named only where the DNA matches it firmly. Size is omitted from some rows. Given values are once, few, many or a class for expanded clones.

NA | TRBJ1-2 | NA | TRBV5-1 | CASSFTGRDGYTF | TGCGCCAGCAGCTTCACCGGGAGGGATGGCTACACCTTC
NA | TRBJ2-5 | NA | TRBV2 | CASSANYETQYF | TGTGCCAGCAGCGCTAATTATGAGACCCAGTACTTC
NA | TRBJ2-5 | NA | TRBV30 | CAWSAGQQETQYF | TGTGCCTGGAGTGCCGGACAGCAAGAGACCCAGTACTTC
TRBD1 | TRBJ1-2 | once | TRBV30 | CAWGRTGFYGYTF | TGTGCCTGGGGGAGGACAGGGTTCTATGGCTACACCTTC
NA | TRBJ1-5 | NA | TRBV4-1 | CASRENREKANQPQHF | TGCGCCAGCAGGGAAAACAGGGAAAAGGCCAATCAGCCCCAGCATTTT
NA | TRBJ2-3 | NA | TRBV27 | CASSLAGQPTDTQYF | TGTGCCAGCAGTTTAGCGGGACAGCCCACAGATACGCAGTATTTT
NA | TRBJ1-3 | NA | TRBV4-1 | CASSKGVQGAFSGNTIYF | TGCGCCAGCAGCAAGGGTGTACAAGGGGCCTTCTCTGGAAACACCATATATTTT
TRBD2 | TRBJ2-5 | NA | TRBV11-3 | CASSLPLPSGGMETQYF | TGTGCCAGCAGCCTCCCTTTACCTAGCGGGGGGATGGAGACCCAGTACTTC
NA | TRBJ2-5 | NA | TRBV15 | CATSREGRGTQYF | TGTGCCACCAGCAGGGAAGGCAGGGGGACCCAGTACTTC
NA | TRBJ1-5 | NA | TRBV3-1/TRBV3-2 | CASSQVPGQPQHF | TGTGCCAGCAGCCAAGTACCGGGGCAGCCCCAGCATTTT
NA | TRBJ2-3 | NA | TRBV21-1 | CASSKATGGWFTDTQYF | TGTGCCAGCAGCAAAGCGACAGGGGGTTGGTTCACAGATACGCAGTATTTT
NA | TRBJ2-1 | NA | TRBV4-1 | CASSQDRGSYNEQFF | TGCGCCAGCAGCCAAGACAGGGGTTCCTACAATGAGCAGTTCTTC
TRBD1 | TRBJ1-1 | NA | TRBV9 | CASSAGTGVQAFF | TGTGCCAGCAGTGCCGGGACAGGAGTACAAGCTTTCTTT
NA | TRBJ2-2 | few | TRBV7-9 | CASSLGTDSFTGELFF | TGTGCCAGCAGCTTAGGAACCGACAGCTTCACCGGGGAGCTGTTTTTT
NA | TRBJ1-1 | NA | TRBV10-3 | CAIRPTGEAEAFF | TGTGCCATCAGGCCAACCGGGGAGGCTGAAGCTTTCTTT
TRBD1 | TRBJ2-7 | NA | TRBV19 | CASSRQGAGYEQYF | TGTGCCAGTAGTCGGCAGGGGGCAGGCTACGAGCAGTACTTC
NA | TRBJ2-3 | NA | TRBV10-1 | CASSEMTTDTQYF | TGCGCCAGCAGTGAGATGACTACTGATACGCAGTATTTT
TRBD2 | TRBJ2-1 | NA | TRBV5-4 | CASSLGSSGDNEQFF | TGTGCCAGCAGCCTCGGGTCTAGCGGGGACAATGAGCAGTTCTTC
NA | TRBJ1-6 | NA | TRBV30 | CAWGLSWTDDNSPLHF | TGTGCCTGGGGTCTTTCCTGGACAGACGATAATTCACCCCTCCACTTT
NA | TRBJ1-5 | once | TRBV2 | CASSADSFANQPQHF | TGTGCCAGCAGCGCTGACAGTTTTGCGAATCAGCCCCAGCATTTT
TRBD2 | TRBJ2-5 | NA | TRBV7-9 | CASSLDRGLSPETQYF | TGTGCCAGCAGCTTAGACCGGGGACTATCCCCAGAGACCCAGTACTTC
NA | TRBJ2-2 | NA | TRBV7-6 | CASSLAGVTGELFF | TGTGCCAGCAGCTTAGCAGGGGTCACCGGGGAGCTGTTTTTT
NA | TRBJ2-7 | NA | TRBV7-8 | CASSSGDFRAAYEQYF | TGTGCCAGCAGCTCAGGGGATTTCAGGGCAGCCTACGAGCAGTACTTC
NA | TRBJ2-3 | few | TRBV6-2/TRBV6-3 | CASSYGEYHTDTQYF | TGTGCCAGCAGTTACGGGGAGTACCATACAGATACGCAGTATTTT
TRBD1 | TRBJ1-6 | NA | TRBV18 | CASSPVGDRNSPLHF | TGTGCCAGCTCACCTGTAGGGGACAGAAATTCACCCCTCCACTTT
NA | TRBJ2-7 | NA | TRBV21-1 | CASSNGNLHSYEQYF | TGTGCCAGCAGCAACGGGAACTTACACTCCTACGAGCAGTACTTC
NA | TRBJ1-3 | NA | TRBV30 | CAWRLGGGGGNTIYF | TGTGCCTGGCGGCTTGGGGGGGGAGGTGGAAACACCATATATTTT
TRBD1 | TRBJ1-1 | NA | TRBV5-1 | CASRGSDRVEAFF | TGCGCCAGCAGGGGGTCGGACAGGGTTGAAGCTTTCTTT
TRBD1 | TRBJ1-5 | NA | TRBV19 | CATRTGYSNQPQHF | TGTGCCACCCGGACAGGGTATAGCAATCAGCCCCAGCATTTT
NA | TRBJ1-4 | NA | TRBV5-1 | CASTPAGALGEKLFF | TGCGCCAGCACCCCTGCGGGGGCCCTAGGTGAAAAACTGTTTTTT
NA | TRBJ2-2 | few | TRBV7-2 | CASKLRVVNTGELFF | TGTGCCAGCAAGTTACGGGTAGTAAACACCGGGGAGCTGTTTTTT
NA | TRBJ1-2 | NA | TRBV18 | CASSPDRGSGYTF | TGTGCCAGCTCACCGGATCGTGGTAGCGGCTACACCTTC
NA | TRBJ2-1 | few | TRBV15 | CATSRDHRAEQFF | TGTGCCACCAGCAGAGATCATAGAGCGGAACAGTTCTTC
NA | TRBJ2-7 | NA | TRBV2 | CASSEIQGVHEQYF | TGTGCCAGCAGTGAAATTCAGGGTGTCCACGAGCAGTACTTC
NA | TRBJ2-3 | once | TRBV2 | CASRPLDSWDTQYF | TGTGCCAGCAGACCGCTGGACTCTTGGGATACGCAGTATTTT
NA | TRBJ1-2 | NA | TRBV18 | CASSPPARSGGYTF | TGTGCCAGCTCACCACCGGCTCGTTCAGGGGGCTACACCTTC
NA | TRBJ1-1 | NA | TRBV5-1 | CASSPGHTGGGTEAFF | TGCGCCAGCAGCCCGGGACACACCGGTGGGGGCACTGAAGCTTTCTTT
NA | TRBJ2-3 | NA | TRBV7-2 | CASSLFRGHTDTQYF | TGTGCCAGCAGCTTATTTAGGGGTCACACAGATACGCAGTATTTT
TRBD1 | TRBJ1-2 | once | TRBV7-9 | CASGGTEYGYTF | TGTGCCAGCGGGGGGACAGAGTATGGCTACACCTTC
NA | TRBJ1-5 | NA | TRBV19 | CASSMSQGINQPQHF | TGTGCCAGTAGTATGTCGCAGGGAATCAATCAGCCCCAGCATTTT
TRBD1 | TRBJ2-1 | NA | TRBV19 | CASSLRDRGNEQFF | TGTGCCAGTAGTCTAAGGGACAGAGGCAATGAGCAGTTCTTC
TRBD1 | TRBJ2-7 | NA | TRBV2 | CASSTGTGSLYEQYF | TGTGCCAGCAGCACCGGGACAGGGAGCTTATACGAGCAGTACTTC
NA | TRBJ1-1 | NA | TRBV19 | CASSIGDSMNTEAFF | TGTGCCAGTAGTATCGGAGACAGCATGAACACTGAAGCTTTCTTT
NA | TRBJ1-2 | NA | TRBV11-3 | CASSPIRDNYGYTF | TGTGCCAGCAGCCCTATCCGGGATAACTATGGCTACACCTTC
TRBD1 | TRBJ1-1 | once | TRBV5-1 | CASSLYRGDEAFF | TGCGCCAGCAGCTTATACAGGGGAGATGAAGCTTTCTTT
NA | TRBJ2-5 | NA | TRBV4-3 | CASSQPGWETQYF | TGCGCCAGCAGCCAACCAGGGTGGGAGACCCAGTACTTC
NA | TRBJ2-2 | NA | TRBV5-6 | CASSLVQGRGRELFF | TGTGCCAGCAGCTTGGTGCAGGGTCGAGGCCGGGAGCTGTTTTTT
NA | TRBJ2-7 | NA | TRBV6-1 | CASSEFGPSRVIEQYF | TGTGCCAGCAGTGAATTCGGGCCGAGCAGGGTGATCGAGCAGTACTTC
NA | TRBJ1-1 | NA | TRBV6-2/TRBV6-3 | CASSSGGMNTEAFF | TGTGCCAGCAGTTCCGGGGGGATGAACACTGAAGCTTTCTTT